This T cell receptor (beta chain) stems from a study of cytomegalovirus exposure and HLA in healthy donors. Study outcomes and limitations: An analysis that came later showed most CMV-associated TCR beta chains appearing HLA-restricted.

About this clone: Its antigen is not known.

The PCR had 60 Vbeta and 13 Jbeta primers. Only in-frame clones appear in the TCRdb table, and some are missing; sequencing was by immunoSEQ multiplex PCR. The sample yields about 94,000 clones, about 62% seen once. Despite likely unrecorded immune exposures, the donors were nominally healthy at the time of sampling. V lost 4 bases and J 4 bases, leaving 11 bases between the germline ends. Germline CDR1 reads SEHNR; CDR2 reads FQNEAQ (reference sequence). The CDR3 has 13 residues. The chain carries TRBV7-9 and TRBJ2-7; the D gene is possibly TRBD2 (5 bases). The sample consisted of PBMCs. This TCR was sampled from a man aged 25 to 45 in good health and CMV-seronegative. Here the CDR3 reads CASSSMSGYEQYF. In DNA form, the CDR3 reads TGTGCCAGCAGCTCGATGTCGGGATACGAGCAGTACTTC.